This T cell receptor (beta chain) was captured in a study of T cell repertoires in cytomegalovirus infection (dated by TCRdb to between 2018 and 2021). Broadly, across the study: The peptide stimulations were aimed at well-studied HLA-B-restricted epitopes as well as recently identified HLA-C-restricted CMV epitopes, whose presentation resists viral immunomodulation. Donor HLA type was relevant to the analysis, as public TCR beta signatures indicated carriage of CMV infection together with the matching HLA type.

With respect to this clonotype: Its recognized antigen is unknown. No much larger clonotype is one base removed from it; base qualities were not supplied.

Taken from the germline V gene, the CDR1 and CDR2 loops are SGHDN and FVKESK. The CDR3 contains 14 residues, cysteine and phenylalanine counted. Kept here is only the CDR3 DNA, which spans 42 bases and is read in frame from base 1. V was cut back by 5 bases and J by 5 bases, leaving a gap of 13 bases between them. The sequencer listed for this sample is Illumina HiSeq 1500. Through fastp at Q25 and MiXCR, TCRdb rebuilt clones from the public reads, retaining in-frame beta chains. Every CDR3 protein is listed once, alongside the most common genes and DNA of its rows. The sample includes 750,000 to 900,000 distinct CDR3 sequences, with 25% to 35% observed a single time. The top ten constitute about 12% of the sample. General conclusions and limits of the study: Carriers of CMV infection plus the relevant HLA type were discriminated by the cumulative frequency of public TCR beta family members in the study cohort and in an independent roughly 400-donor cohort. The ex vivo response was dominated by HLA-C-restricted CMV-specific TCR beta clonotypes, which also provided the single most frequent clonotype in two of eight donors.

The sample's treatment or condition label, in plain terms: in vitro stimulation with specific CMV peptide epitopes to enrich CMV-specific T cells. The material was cultured CD8+ T cells from PBMCs, obtained from culture after CMV antigen stimulation. The chain couples TRBV14 to TRBJ2-1; the D gene cannot be resolved reliably. The source is a human donor in good health (CMV status not recorded). Some clones in this sample may be carry-over from other donors' samples. The sequence in DNA is TGTGCCAGCAGCAGGTGGGCGGCCAACAATGAGCAGTTCTTC. Its product reads: CASSRWAANNEQFF.